Sequencing of this TCR beta chain was carried out in a study of shared clonotypes between healthy human individuals. Study-level background: Each donor's CD8 memory used one plate, CD8 naive two, each CD4 subset three. Study outcomes and limitations: Around 4.7% of naive CD4 clonotypes were shared across several donors.

Turning to this clone: What it binds is not known.

Generated by immunoSEQ multiplex PCR, the TCRdb table keeps only in-frame clones and is missing some. The data hold approximately 1,000,000 clones, with approximately 75% observed a single time. Researchers partitioned CD4+ cells into CD45RA+ naive and CD45RA-negative memory subsets. This CDR3 comprises 14 residues. V shed 5 bases and J shed 5 bases, with 12 bases lying between them. Germline CDR1 is LNHDA and CDR2 is SQIVND (reference sequence). The sample comprised memory CD4+ T cells from PBMCs. Subset reported: CD45RA-negative fraction. V is TRBV19 and J is TRBJ1-4; D perhaps matches TRBD1 (6 bases). This receptor was taken from a young man in good health. Some clones in this sample may be carry-over from other donors' samples. The CDR3, as DNA: TGTGCCAGTAGTCCCTGGACAGTCAATGAAAAACTGTTTTTT. Amino acid sequence: CASSPWTVNEKLFF.